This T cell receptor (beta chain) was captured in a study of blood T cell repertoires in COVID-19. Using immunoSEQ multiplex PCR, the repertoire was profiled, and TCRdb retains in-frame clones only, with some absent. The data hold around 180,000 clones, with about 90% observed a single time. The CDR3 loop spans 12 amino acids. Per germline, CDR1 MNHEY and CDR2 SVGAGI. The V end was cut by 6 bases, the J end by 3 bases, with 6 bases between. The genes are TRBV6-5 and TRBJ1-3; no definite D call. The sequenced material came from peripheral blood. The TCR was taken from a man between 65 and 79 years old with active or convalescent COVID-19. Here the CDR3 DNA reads TGTGCCAGCAGCGTCAGTGGAAACACCATATATTTT. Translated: CASSVSGNTIYF.